This T cell receptor beta chain was recovered during a study of cytotoxic CD8 clonotypes in ibrutinib-treated CLL. The assay was immunoSEQ multiplex PCR, and TCRdb's table has in-frame clones only and misses some. The sample consists of 100,000 to 150,000 clones, approximately 85% of them appearing once. This TCR was sampled from a human donor with chronic lymphocytic leukemia. The material was PBMCs, obtained after 24 months of ibrutinib treatment.

The CDR3 DNA is TGCGCCAGCAGCCAAGATCAATGGGGGAAGCTGTTTTTT. Translation: CASSQDQWGKLFF. The genes are TRBV4-3 and TRBJ2-2; D is perhaps TRBD1 or TRBD2 (5 bases each). V was shortened by 0 bases and J by 12 bases, with 11 bases between the two germline ends. The CDR3 consists of 13 residues. Germline V gene data show CDR1 as LGHNA and CDR2 as YSLEER.